The next 9 T cell receptor beta chains were all read from a single sample in a study of CD8+ T cells in alopecia areata. The authors extracted RNA and reverse transcribed it into cDNA as the sequencing template. Sequencing was performed with immunoSEQ multiplex PCR; in TCRdb, only in-frame clones are kept and a portion is missing. The table lists around 200,000 clones, about three fifths of them singletons. Treatment specified: oral pan-JAK inhibitor, 5-10 mg twice daily. Sample: CD8+ T cells sorted from blood, taken at week 24, from a patient treated with tofacitinib. The receptors originated from a human donor with alopecia areata.

The rearrangement uses TRBV20-1 and TRBJ2-7; perhaps TRBD2 as D (6 bases). Germline V CDR1 and CDR2: DFQATT, SNEGSKA (reference sequence). This CDR3 is built from 11 residues. V lost 6 bases, J lost 2 bases, and 8 bases lay in between. CDR3 sequence: CSAGGPYEQYF. The CDR3 coding sequence is TGCAGTGCGGGGGGTCCCTACGAGCAGTACTTC.

The chain links TRBV6-5 to TRBJ1-4; 7 bases map to TRBD1. The germline V gene encodes CDR1 MNHEY and CDR2 SVGAGI. The CDR3 has 15 residues. V gave up 1 base and J gave up 5 bases; unmatched junction bases: 4. Here the CDR3 DNA reads TGTGCCAGCAGTTACTTGACAGGGCGGAATGAAAAACTGTTTTTT. Translating it yields CASSYLTGRNEKLFF.

CDR3 DNA sequence: TGCAGCGTTGGGGGACAGGGAGACCCCTATGGCTACACCTTC. This gives the protein CSVGGQGDPYGYTF. The chain links TRBV29-1 to TRBJ1-2, with 9 bases matching TRBD1. The CDR3 contains 14 residues. Germline values: CDR1 SQVTM, CDR2 ANQGSEA. V was pared by 4 bases and J by 4 bases, with 7 bases of the junction left unmatched. Full variable domain (remainder filled in from reference TRBV29-1 and TRBJ1-2): SAVISQKPSRDICQRGTSLTIQCQVDSQVTMMFWYRQQPGQSLTLIATANQGSEATYESGFVIDKFPISRPNLTFSTLTVSNMSPEDSSIYLCSVGGQGDPYGYTFGSGTRLTVV.

The chain joins TRBV4-1 to TRBJ2-4, with a possible D match to TRBD1 (6 bases). V lost 3 bases and J 7 bases, leaving 13 bases between the germline ends. The germline CDR1 and CDR2 sequences are MGHRA and YSYEKL. CDR3 length: 14 residues. CDR3 protein: CASSHTGMSNIQYF. Here the CDR3 DNA reads TGCGCCAGCAGCCACACAGGGATGTCGAACATTCAGTACTTC.

CDR3 protein: CSVDSARMNTEAFF. In DNA, the CDR3 is TGCAGCGTTGATTCGGCGCGGATGAACACTGAAGCTTTCTTT. The chain is built from TRBV29-1 and TRBJ1-1; D is unresolved. The V end lost 3 bases, the J end lost 0 bases, and 11 bases lay between the germline ends. This CDR3 comprises 14 residues. From germline, CDR1 is SQVTM and CDR2 ANQGSEA.

This rearrangement joins TRBV27 to TRBJ1-2, with TRBD1 as a possible D gene (6 bases). Per germline, CDR1 MNHEY and CDR2 SMNVEV (reference sequence). V was trimmed by 0 bases and J by 2 bases, leaving 13 bases between them. The CDR3 runs 16 residues. CDR3 nucleotide sequence: TGTGCCAGCAGTTTATCCCTATGGACAGCAAACTATGGCTACACCTTC. Its protein is CASSLSLWTANYGYTF.

The V gene is TRBV19, the J gene TRBJ1-5; 9 bases are shared with TRBD1. CDR3 size: 16 residues. V shed 4 bases, J shed 7 bases, and the junction held 11 bases outside the gene matches. CDR1 is LNHDA, CDR2 SQIVND, per germline (reference sequence). The chain's CDR3 is CASSTPGTGFLQPQHF. For the CDR3, the DNA is TGTGCCAGTAGTACGCCCGGGACAGGGTTTTTACAGCCCCAGCATTTT.

This clone showed up just a few times. The chain joins TRBV9 to TRBJ1-1; D is uncertain. Germline loops: CDR1 SGDLS, CDR2 YYNGEE. The CDR3 runs 13 residues. V was cut by 3 bases and J by 1 base, with 7 bases left in between. The CDR3 DNA follows: TGTGCCAGCAGCGGACGGGCGAACACTGAAGCTTTCTTT. It specifies CASSGRANTEAFF.

The genes are TRBV7-8 and TRBJ1-2; weak D call: TRBD1 (5 bases). V lost 0 bases and J lost 5, with 10 bases in between. CDR3 length equals 14 residues. Per germline, CDR1 SGHVS and CDR2 FQNEAQ. This CDR3 reads CASSLAGREYGYTF. In DNA, the CDR3 is TGTGCCAGCAGCTTAGCCGGCAGGGAATATGGCTACACCTTC.